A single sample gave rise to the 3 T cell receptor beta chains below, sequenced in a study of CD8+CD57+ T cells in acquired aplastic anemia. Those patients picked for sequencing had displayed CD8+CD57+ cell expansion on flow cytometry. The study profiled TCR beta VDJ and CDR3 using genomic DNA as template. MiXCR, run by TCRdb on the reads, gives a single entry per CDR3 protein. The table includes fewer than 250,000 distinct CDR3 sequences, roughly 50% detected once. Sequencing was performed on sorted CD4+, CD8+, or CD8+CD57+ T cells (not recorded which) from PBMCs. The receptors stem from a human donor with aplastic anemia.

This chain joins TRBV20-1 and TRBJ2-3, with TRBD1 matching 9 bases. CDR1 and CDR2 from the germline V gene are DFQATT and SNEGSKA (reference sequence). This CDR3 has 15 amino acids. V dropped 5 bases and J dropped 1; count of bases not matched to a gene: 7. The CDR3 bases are TGCAGTGCTCACTACAGGGGGCGCGGCACAGATACGCAGTATTTT. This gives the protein CSAHYRGRGTDTQYF.

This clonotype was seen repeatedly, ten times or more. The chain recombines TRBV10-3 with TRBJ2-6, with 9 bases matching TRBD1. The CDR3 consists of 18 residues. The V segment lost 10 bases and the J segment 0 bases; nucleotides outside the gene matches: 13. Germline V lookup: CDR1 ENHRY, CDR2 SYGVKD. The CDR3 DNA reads TGTGCCACCAACCCCGCCGGGACAGGGCCCTCTGGGGCCAACGTCCTGACTTTC. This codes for CATNPAGTGPSGANVLTF.

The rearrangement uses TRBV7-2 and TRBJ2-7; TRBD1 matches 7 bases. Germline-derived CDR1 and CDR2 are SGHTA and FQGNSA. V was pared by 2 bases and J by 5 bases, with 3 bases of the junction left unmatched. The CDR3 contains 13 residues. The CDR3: CASSLPDRDEQYF. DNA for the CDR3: TGTGCCAGCAGCTTACCCGACAGGGACGAGCAGTACTTC.